This T cell receptor beta chain was sequenced for a study of cytomegalovirus exposure and HLA in healthy donors. PCR used 60 Vbeta primers and 13 Jbeta primers. Original processing methods: An analysis that came later counted approximately 76 million unique TCR beta chains, approximately 9.9 million shared. Assay used: immunoSEQ multiplex PCR; TCRdb lists only in-frame clones, some missing. D and trimming come from the DNA, and the V and J calls and clone size come from that table. The sample includes about 170,000 clones, around 80% seen only once; the top ten take 4.5% to 5.5%. Unrecorded immune exposure was likely among donors, who were nominally healthy when sampled. Study outcomes and limitations: An analysis was carried out later, and it reportedly showed fewer N-insertions in an Asian-associated ancestry cluster than the approximately 710-donor mean.

The V and J ends lost 5 bases and 5 bases respectively, with 9 bases between them. In germline, CDR1 is PRHDT, CDR2 FYEKMQ (reference sequence). This CDR3 contains 12 residues. With respect to this clone: What it binds is unknown.

The chain joins TRBV13 to TRBJ2-5; the D is unclear. The sequenced material came from PBMCs. This TCR was sampled from a woman aged 50 to 60 in good health and CMV-seropositive. Here the CDR3 reads CASSRSGETQYF. In DNA, the CDR3 is TGTGCCAGCAGCCGCTCCGGGGAGACCCAGTACTTC.